The sequence of this TCR beta chain was determined in a study of T cell repertoires in cytomegalovirus infection. Study context: Both a matching HLA type and CMV infection were indicated by public TCR beta signatures. Overall study findings and caveats: CMV carriers having the relevant HLA were flagged by cumulative public TCR beta family frequency. Ex vivo, HLA-C-restricted CMV-specific TCR beta clonotypes prevailed over the rest of the response.

This clonotype was picked up a small number of times. Its antigen is not known. This CDR3 has 14 amino acids. In germline, CDR1 is MNHNS, CDR2 SASEGT. Trimming cost V 8 bases and J 2 bases, with 13 bases left between them. One entry per CDR3 protein results from TCRdb running MiXCR on the reads. Among 500,000 to 600,000 distinct CDR3 sequences, approximately 16% were seen once, and the ten largest hold about 24%. The clonotype comes from a human donor in good health (CMV status not recorded). Some clones in this sample may be carry-over from other donors' samples. Sequencing was carried out using CD8+ T cells from PBMCs. This chain joins TRBV6-1 and TRBJ1-5; D gene uncertain. This CDR3 reads CASSSVGGNQPQHF. The CDR3 coding sequence is TGTGCCAGCTCCTCAGTCGGGGGCAATCAGCCCCAGCATTTT.